This T cell receptor (beta chain) was sequenced in a study of blood T cell repertoires in COVID-19. For the study at large: PBMCs, B-cell-depleted T cells, or T cells provided the cDNA or gDNA that made up the material.

V was clipped by 3 bases and J by 0 bases, with 11 bases between them. Germline V gene lookup returns CDR1 LGHDT and CDR2 YNNKEL (reference sequence). CDR3 length equals 16 residues. The assay was immunoSEQ multiplex PCR, and TCRdb's table has in-frame clones only and misses some. Among 200,000 to 250,000 clones listed, approximately 82% were seen once. This TCR derives from a woman aged 80 or over with acute or convalescent COVID-19. Material: peripheral blood. The chain carries TRBV3-1 (or the pseudogene TRBV3-2) and TRBJ2-2, with D perhaps matching TRBD2 (6 bases). Written as DNA, the CDR3 is TGTGCCAGCAGCCAGGGGAGGCGGCCGAACACCGGGGAGCTGTTTTTT. Encoded protein: CASSQGRRPNTGELFF.